This T cell receptor (beta chain) was observed in a study of blood T cell repertoires in COVID-19. Study in general: COVID-19 samples, acute and convalescent, were from the United States, Italy and Spain.

Methods used by the authors: Nucleated cell counts were estimated from reference gene primer amplification. Data came from immunoSEQ multiplex PCR; TCRdb stores just in-frame clones and leaves some out. V and J calls and clone size are as listed in that table; D and trimming were resolved from the DNA. The profile covers about 250,000 clones, with about 87% appearing a single time and just under 6.5% taken by the ten largest. CDR1 and CDR2 (germline): SGHNT, YENEEA. This CDR3 has 16 amino acids. The V segment lost 5 bases and the J segment 8 bases; nucleotides outside the gene matches: 14. Material for sequencing was peripheral blood. The rearrangement joins TRBV11-3 to TRBJ2-1; TRBD1 agrees at 8 bases. The receptor was isolated from a woman in her 30s with COVID-19, enrolled during active disease. The CDR3, as DNA: TGTGCCAGCAGCCCTCGGGACAGGCGGGGTTGGGATGAGCAGTTCTTC. This translates into CASSPRDRRGWDEQFF.